The 29 T cell receptor beta chains below were found in one sample sequenced in a study of OX40 agonist ivuxolimab in advanced cancers. Some clones are missing from TCRdb's copy, which holds only in-frame ones; the method was immunoSEQ multiplex PCR. The table lists almost 90,000 clones, just under 90% of them singletons. The specimen comprised CD4+ or CD8+ T cells sorted from blood, sampled in a trial of the OX40 agonist ivuxolimab. The receptors here all came from an adult with an advanced solid tumor such as melanoma, head and neck, liver or kidney cancer.

This clone occurred a few times. The rearrangement links TRBV19 to TRBJ1-1, with D tentatively TRBD1 (6 bases). The germline V gene encodes CDR1 LNHDA and CDR2 SQIVND (reference sequence). Between the trimmed V and J ends, which lost 3 bases and 4 bases, there was a span of 9 bases. The CDR3 extends over 13 amino acids. CDR3 protein: CASSIQGGTEAFF. The CDR3 region has the DNA TGTGCCAGTAGTATCCAAGGGGGCACTGAAGCTTTCTTT.

The chain's CDR3 is CASSLHGEQFF. CDR3 DNA: TGTGCCAGCAGCTTACACGGAGAGCAGTTCTTC. The V call is TRBV11-2, the J call TRBJ2-1; D not certain. Trimming stripped 2 bases from V and 10 bases from J, with 6 bases between. Germline V lookup: CDR1 SGHAT, CDR2 FQNNGV. The CDR3 extends over 11 amino acids.

The CDR3 loop is CASSLYAGDNEQFF. The CDR3 region has the DNA TGTGCCAGCAGCTTGTACGCGGGAGACAATGAGCAGTTCTTC. The chain carries TRBV5-6 and TRBJ2-1; 7 nucleotides line up with TRBD2. This CDR3 is built from 14 residues. The ends lost 1 base at V and 5 bases at J; junction bases unmatched: 3. Germline CDR1 reads SGHDT; CDR2 reads YYEEEE.

The chain recombines TRBV7-9 with TRBJ1-5; tentatively, D is TRBD1 (5 bases). Deletions cut 5 bases from V and 3 bases from J, with 11 bases between. Germline CDR1 and CDR2: SEHNR and FQNEAQ (reference sequence). The CDR3 sequence is 14 residues long. This CDR3 is CASSPGITNQPQHF. In DNA form, the CDR3 reads TGTGCCAGCAGCCCAGGGATTACCAATCAGCCCCAGCATTTT.

The rearrangement joins TRBV5-6 to TRBJ1-6, with a tentative D call TRBD1 (5 bases). Trimming stripped 4 bases from V and 3 bases from J, with 11 bases between. From germline, CDR1 is SGHDT and CDR2 YYEEEE. The CDR3 loop spans 15 amino acids. The CDR3: CASSRGRVYNSPLHF. In nucleotides, the CDR3 is TGTGCCAGCAGCCGAGGCAGGGTCTATAATTCACCCCTCCACTTT.

This clone occurred once. This sequence joins TRBV9 and TRBJ1-1; D unclear. CDR3 length equals 15 residues. Trimming cost V 0 bases and J 1 base, with 10 bases left between them. Germline assignment: CDR1 SGDLS and CDR2 YYNGEE. The CDR3 is CASSVAPGKNTEAFF. The CDR3 bases are TGTGCCAGCAGCGTAGCCCCGGGAAAGAACACTGAAGCTTTCTTT.

V and J are TRBV29-1 and TRBJ2-7, with 10 bases matching TRBD1. CDR1 SQVTM and CDR2 ANQGSEA come from the germline V gene. The CDR3 covers 13 residues. The J segment lost 2 bases and the V segment lost 7 bases, leaving 5 bases of the junction unmatched. Here the CDR3 reads CSGGQGIAYEQYF. In DNA, the CDR3 is TGCAGCGGGGGACAGGGGATAGCCTACGAGCAGTACTTC.

The CDR3 loop reads CASSYSGAPNYGYTF. Written as DNA, the CDR3 is TGTGCCAGCAGTTACTCGGGGGCCCCTAACTATGGCTACACCTTC. V and J are TRBV6-5 and TRBJ1-2; D is possibly TRBD1 (6 bases). This CDR3 is built from 15 residues. The V gene's germline CDR1 is MNHEY and CDR2 SVGAGI. The V end was cut by 0 bases, the J end by 0 bases, with 8 bases between.

The CDR3 DNA is TGTGCCAGCAGCCTAGGATCAGGGGTCTCCTATAATTCACCCCTCCACTTT. Protein sequence: CASSLGSGVSYNSPLHF. The V and J genes are TRBV5-6 and TRBJ1-6; tentatively, D is TRBD1 (6 bases). Deletions cut 4 bases from V and 0 bases from J, with 14 bases between. The CDR3 sequence is 17 residues long. Germline V lookup: CDR1 SGHDT, CDR2 YYEEEE.

J is TRBJ2-5 and V is TRBV9; 9 bases align to TRBD2. This CDR3 has 16 amino acids. The germline gives CDR1 SGDLS, CDR2 YYNGEE. The V segment lost 0 bases and the J segment 2 bases; nucleotides outside the gene matches: 5. The CDR3 DNA follows: TGTGCCAGCAGCGTAGGGGCGGCGGGAGGGCAAGAGACCCAGTACTTC. It yields the protein CASSVGAAGGQETQYF. The whole variable domain, filled in from reference TRBV9 and TRBJ2-5, reads DSGVTQTPKHLITATGQRVTLRCSPRSGDLSVYWYQQSLDQGLQFLIQYYNGEERAKGNILERFSAQQFPDLHSELNLSSLELGDSALYFCASSVGAAGGQETQYFGPGTRLLVL.

The chain is built from TRBV29-1 and TRBJ1-3, with D possibly TRBD1 on 6 matching bases. V dropped 4 bases and J dropped 2 bases, with 12 bases sitting between them. In germline, CDR1 is SQVTM, CDR2 ANQGSEA. The CDR3 is 14 residues long. The DNA of the CDR3 is TGCAGCGTTGCCTCCGGGACACCTGGAAACACCATATATTTT. It translates to CSVASGTPGNTIYF.

This clone was found once. The chain couples TRBV7-9 to TRBJ2-1, with a weak D call TRBD1 (5 bases). Between the trimmed V and J ends, which lost 1 base and 4 bases, there was a span of 20 bases. The CDR3 has 18 amino acids. Germline V gene sequence: CDR1 SEHNR, CDR2 FQNEAQ (reference sequence). This CDR3 reads CASSLVAWGGQSYNEQFF. For the CDR3, the DNA is TGTGCCAGCAGCTTAGTAGCATGGGGCGGACAATCGTACAATGAGCAGTTCTTC.

The chain links TRBV7-3 to TRBJ2-4; D gene uncertain. This CDR3 comprises 13 residues. The V gene's germline CDR1 is SGHTA and CDR2 FQGTGA. V dropped 4 bases and J dropped 13 bases, with 17 bases sitting between them. As DNA, the CDR3 is TGTGCCAGCAGCTCTAACACCCGATTACCCCAGTACTTC. This sequence encodes CASSSNTRLPQYF.

This sequence joins TRBV11-2 and TRBJ1-1; TRBD1 might be the D (5 bases). CDR3 length equals 14 residues. Germline values: CDR1 SGHAT, CDR2 FQNNGV. V gave up 4 bases and J gave up 4 bases, with 13 bases separating them. As DNA, the CDR3 is TGTGCCAGCAGCTCCTTTCTGGGGGGCACTGAAGCTTTCTTT. Translated: CASSSFLGGTEAFF. Complete variable domain (other parts from reference TRBV11-2 and TRBJ1-1): EAGVAQSPRYKIIEKRQSVAFWCNPISGHATLYWYQQILGQGPKLLIQFQNNGVVDDSQLPKDRFSAERLKGVDSTLKIQPAKLEDSAVYLCASSSFLGGTEAFFGQGTRLTVV.

The chain employs TRBV2 and TRBJ2-3; 9 positions match TRBD2. The V and J ends lost 4 bases and 3 bases, in that order; junction bases with no gene match: 2. CDR1 SNHLY and CDR2 FYNNEI come from the germline V gene. This CDR3 has 14 amino acids. The CDR3 is CASSASGATDTQYF. CDR3 sequence (DNA): TGTGCCAGCAGTGCTAGCGGGGCTACAGATACGCAGTATTTT.

This chain joins TRBV7-2 and TRBJ2-1, with D possibly matching TRBD2 (5 bases). The CDR3 length is 13 residues. Germline CDR1 is SGHTA and CDR2 is FQGNSA. The V end was cut by 3 bases, the J end by 4 bases, with 7 bases between. The CDR3 sequence is CASSLEAYNEQFF. The DNA for the CDR3 is TGTGCCAGCAGCTTGGAGGCGTACAATGAGCAGTTCTTC.

This chain uses TRBV27 with TRBJ1-6; D is undetermined. Trimming removed 0 bases at V and 7 bases at J, with 13 bases between. The CDR3 sequence is 16 residues long. Germline CDR1 reads MNHEY; CDR2 reads SMNVEV (reference sequence). Here the CDR3 DNA reads TGTGCCAGCAGTTTATCGAGCATTGTCTACAATTCACCCCTCCACTTT. It yields the protein CASSLSSIVYNSPLHF.

This clone was observed a single time. The rearrangement links TRBV27 to TRBJ1-3; 7 positions match TRBD1. V shed 0 bases, J shed 3 bases, and the junction held 14 bases outside the gene matches. Germline V gene sequence: CDR1 MNHEY, CDR2 SMNVEV (reference sequence). This CDR3 region has 19 residues. The CDR3 DNA follows: TGTGCCAGCAGTTTATCTACTGTGGGCGGGACAGACTTTGGAAACACCATATATTTT. Translating gives CASSLSTVGGTDFGNTIYF.

The chain links TRBV9 to TRBJ2-1; possible D gene TRBD2, 6 bases. V was pared by 2 bases and J by 0 bases, with 12 bases between. Germline V gives CDR1 SGDLS, CDR2 YYNGEE. The CDR3 contains 16 residues. Here the CDR3 DNA reads TGTGCCAGCAGCGTCCTCCACGGGAGCTCCTACAATGAGCAGTTCTTC. It is translated as CASSVLHGSSYNEQFF.

The V gene is TRBV6-5, the J gene TRBJ1-2, with TRBD1 as a possible D gene (5 bases). V was cut by 5 bases and J by 6 bases, with 13 bases left in between. The CDR3 totals 13 residues. Germline CDR1 and CDR2: MNHEY and SVGAGI. The CDR3 reads CASSEWGEDGYTF. The CDR3 nucleotides are TGTGCCAGCAGTGAATGGGGGGAGGATGGCTACACCTTC.

The V call is TRBV5-4, the J call TRBJ2-7; 11 bases match TRBD2. Germline CDR1 reads SGHNT; CDR2 reads YYREEE (reference sequence). The length of the CDR3 is 14 residues. The trim removed 4 bases at V and 9 bases at J, leaving 9 bases unmatched. For the CDR3, the DNA is TGTGCCAGCAGCGGGGGGACTAGCGGAGGTGCGCAGTACTTC. As protein: CASSGGTSGGAQYF.

This chain links TRBV20-1 with TRBJ1-4; no clear D gene. This CDR3 is built from 11 residues. Germline loops: CDR1 DFQATT, CDR2 SNEGSKA (reference sequence). Trimming pared 7 bases from V and 6 bases from J, leaving 9 bases between. In nucleotides, the CDR3 is TGCAGTGAATTAGTCGATGAAAAACTGTTTTTT. Amino acid sequence: CSELVDEKLFF.

This chain uses TRBV10-3 with TRBJ2-3, with D tentatively TRBD2 (6 bases). The V end was cut by 0 bases, the J end by 4 bases, with 14 bases between. There are 16 residues in the CDR3. Germline assignment: CDR1 ENHRY and CDR2 SYGVKD. CDR3 sequence reads: CAISESASAGPDTQYF. The CDR3 DNA is TGTGCCATCAGTGAGTCTGCTAGCGCCGGCCCAGATACGCAGTATTTT.

The CDR3 sequence: CASSEGLAGTYEQYF. CDR3 DNA sequence: TGTGCCAGCAGTGAAGGTCTAGCGGGGACCTACGAGCAGTACTTC. J is TRBJ2-7 and V is TRBV6-1, with 9 bases aligning to TRBD2. Per germline, CDR1 MNHNS and CDR2 SASEGT. The CDR3 spans 15 residues. V lost 1 base and J lost 2; bases outside the gene matches: 3.

This chain joins TRBV7-2 and TRBJ2-7, with 11 bases fitting TRBD1. V shed 3 bases and J 6 bases; nucleotides not matched to a gene: 10. The CDR3 runs to 16 residues. Germline V gene sequence: CDR1 SGHTA, CDR2 FQGNSA. CDR3 DNA: TGTGCCAGCAGCTTGACTGCCGGGACAGGGGGATCCGAGCAGTACTTC. Translating gives CASSLTAGTGGSEQYF.

In this sample, this clone turned up a few times. In DNA form, the CDR3 reads TGTGCCACCACTCCCGACTCGACGGGCAATTCACCCCTCCACTTT. Its protein is CATTPDSTGNSPLHF. This chain joins TRBV19 and TRBJ1-6; D is unresolved. V gave up 10 bases and J gave up 7 bases, with 20 bases separating them. The CDR3 is 15 residues long. Germline assignment: CDR1 LNHDA and CDR2 SQIVND (reference sequence).

The chain is built from TRBV5-8 and TRBJ1-3; 10 positions agree with TRBD1. The CDR3 loop spans 16 amino acids. Germline loops: CDR1 SGHTS, CDR2 YDEGEE. V shed 7 bases, J shed 1 base, and the junction held 8 bases outside the gene matches. CDR3 in DNA: TGTGCCAGCCCAGGGACAGGGGCGATTTCTGGAAACACCATATATTTT. Encoded protein: CASPGTGAISGNTIYF.

The V and J genes are TRBV11-2 and TRBJ2-5; 9 bases agree with TRBD2. After removal of 1 base from V and 1 base from J, the junction contained 1 base not matched to a gene. The CDR3 spans 15 residues. Germline V CDR1 and CDR2: SGHAT, FQNNGV. In DNA, the CDR3 is TGTGCCAGCAGCTTAGGGGGACTAGCCCAAGAGACCCAGTACTTC. Translating it yields CASSLGGLAQETQYF.

The chain joins TRBV5-1 to TRBJ2-1; D may match TRBD1 or TRBD2 (5 bases each). Germline CDR1 reads SGHRS; CDR2 reads YFSETQ. The CDR3 covers 16 residues. Trimming pared 0 bases from V and 7 bases from J, leaving 17 bases between. This CDR3 is CASSLEVGPRGNEQFF. As DNA, the CDR3 is TGCGCCAGCAGCTTGGAGGTGGGGCCGCGAGGGAATGAGCAGTTCTTC.